This entry features one T cell receptor (beta chain) sequence. Its antigen is still unknown. No base quality information exists; no much larger clone differs at one position. This entry belongs to a study of CD8 T cells in ankylosing spondylitis (dated by TCRdb to 2016 to 2017). Regarding the research as a whole: To find TCR variants linked to disease, the study profiled T cell receptor beta repertoires in ankylosing spondylitis patients and healthy donors. Samples of peripheral blood were taken, and for ankylosing spondylitis patients, synovial fluid was collected as well. In total, the full study cohort was made up of 110 or so healthy donors and about two dozen ankylosing spondylitis patients. General study outcomes and caveats: The disease-linked clones showed a CD8+ phenotype and occurred at relatively low frequencies in peripheral blood. Blood from ankylosing spondylitis patients appeared to be characterized by a TCR beta motif made up of under ten highly homologous amino acid variants. The disease-linked clones were reported as significantly enriched in matched synovial fluid samples from ankylosing spondylitis patients. Some TCR beta motif variants had previously been reported in synovial fluid and blood of reactive arthritis patients, which suggested common disease-initiation mechanisms.

CDR1 and CDR2 are drawn from the germline V gene: LGHNA, YNFKEQ. The CDR3 holds 15 amino acids from the cysteine to the phenylalanine. Only the CDR3 region is kept as DNA, spanning 45 bases read in frame from base 1. V loses 3 bases of germline sequence and J loses 7 bases, and the interval between the two ends is 15 bases. Sequenced using an Illumina HiSeq 2500. Quantitative 5'-RACE with molecular barcodes was used to prepare TCR beta libraries. As for the authors' bioinformatics: A new computational method based on a probabilistic model of VDJ rearrangement was used to identify disease-linked TCR variants. TCRdb reprocessed the public reads (quality trimming at Q25 with fastp, clone calling with MiXCR) and kept in-frame beta chains. For every CDR3 protein sequence, its rows merge into one entry that carries the most common genes and DNA. These V and J calls derive from TCRdb rather than the authors' analysis. For this sample there are some 800,000 distinct CDR3 sequences; around 11% appear just once. The ten biggest clones cover about 0.49% of the sample.

The sequence came from a male donor with ankylosing spondylitis. This chain joins TRBV4-2 to TRBJ1-4, with the D gene uncertain. Sequenced: blood, either unsorted or a sorted T cell fraction (not recorded which). The CDR3 here reads CASSQVKGFGEKLFF. The DNA sequence is given as TGTGCCAGCAGCCAGGTGAAGGGCTTCGGTGAAAAACTGTTTTTT.